This T cell receptor (beta chain) was recovered during a study of cytomegalovirus exposure and HLA in healthy donors. Regarding the study as a whole: Earlier findings revealed that most TCR beta V segments proved productive either about 87% or about 30% of the time. 16,951 TCR beta sequences were associated with HLA alleles at 0.05 false discovery rate in a later analysis.

The primer mix had 60 Vbeta and 13 Jbeta primers. Produced via immunoSEQ multiplex PCR; TCRdb's table is partial and in-frame only. The sample yields 200,000 or so clones, roughly 84% seen once. The germline V gene has CDR1 SQVTM and CDR2 ANQGSEA. CDR3 length equals 15 residues. V lost 7 bases and J lost 4; bases outside the gene matches: 12. With respect to this clone: The antigen is unknown.

The source material was PBMCs. The chain joins TRBV29-1 to TRBJ1-1, with TRBD1 matching over 10 bases. The origin of this receptor is a woman aged 45-59 years in good health and CMV-seropositive. CDR3 protein: CSADRGRSVGTEAFF. CDR3 sequence (DNA): TGCAGCGCAGACAGGGGGCGGAGTGTGGGCACTGAAGCTTTCTTT.